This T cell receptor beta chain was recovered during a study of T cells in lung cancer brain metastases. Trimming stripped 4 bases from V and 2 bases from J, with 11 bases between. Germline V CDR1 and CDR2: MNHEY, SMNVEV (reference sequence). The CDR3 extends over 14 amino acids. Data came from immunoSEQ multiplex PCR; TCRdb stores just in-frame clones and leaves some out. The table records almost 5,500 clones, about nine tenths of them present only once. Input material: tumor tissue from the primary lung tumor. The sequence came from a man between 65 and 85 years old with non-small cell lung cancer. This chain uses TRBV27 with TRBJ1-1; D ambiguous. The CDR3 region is CASSSSIPNTEAFF. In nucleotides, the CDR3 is TGTGCCAGCAGTTCATCCATTCCTAACACTGAAGCTTTCTTT.